This T cell receptor beta chain was sequenced for a study of blood T cell repertoires in COVID-19. CDR1 and CDR2 (germline): KGHSH, LQKENI. The trim removed 2 bases at V and 2 bases at J, leaving 7 bases unmatched. The CDR3 sequence is 16 residues long. Assay: immunoSEQ multiplex PCR; the TCRdb copy retains only in-frame clones and omits some. The profile shows approximately 90,000 clones, around 79% of them singletons. The receptor was derived from a human donor in a cohort sampled during active COVID-19. The gene calls are TRBV18 and TRBJ2-7; 9 nucleotides align to TRBD1. Sequencing was done on a sample of peripheral blood. The CDR3 DNA follows: TGTGCCAGCTCACCAAGAGACCGGGACAGGGCCTACGAGCAGTACTTC. This translates into CASSPRDRDRAYEQYF.